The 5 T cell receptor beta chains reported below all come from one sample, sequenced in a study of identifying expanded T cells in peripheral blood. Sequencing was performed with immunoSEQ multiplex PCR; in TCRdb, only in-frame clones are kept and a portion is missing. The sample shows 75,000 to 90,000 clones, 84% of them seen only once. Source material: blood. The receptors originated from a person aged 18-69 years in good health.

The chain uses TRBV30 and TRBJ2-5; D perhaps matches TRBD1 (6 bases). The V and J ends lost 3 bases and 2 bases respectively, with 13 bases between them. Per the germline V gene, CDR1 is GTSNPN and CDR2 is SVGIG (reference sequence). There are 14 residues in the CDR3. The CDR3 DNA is TGTGCCTGGAGCGAGCTCAGGGGACAAGAGACCCAGTACTTC. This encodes CAWSELRGQETQYF.

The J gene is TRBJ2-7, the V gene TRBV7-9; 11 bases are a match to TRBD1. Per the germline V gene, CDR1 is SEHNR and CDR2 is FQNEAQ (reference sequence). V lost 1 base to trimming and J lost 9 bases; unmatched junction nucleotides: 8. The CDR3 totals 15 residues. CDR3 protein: CASSLGTPGQGGQYF. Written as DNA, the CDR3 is TGTGCCAGCAGCTTAGGGACCCCGGGACAGGGGGGGCAGTACTTC.

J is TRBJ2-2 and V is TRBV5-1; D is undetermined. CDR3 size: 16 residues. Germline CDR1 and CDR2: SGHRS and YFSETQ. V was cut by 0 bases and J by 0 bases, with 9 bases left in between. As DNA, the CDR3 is TGCGCCAGCAGCTTGGGGGTCAGCACGAACACCGGGGAGCTGTTTTTT. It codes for CASSLGVSTNTGELFF.

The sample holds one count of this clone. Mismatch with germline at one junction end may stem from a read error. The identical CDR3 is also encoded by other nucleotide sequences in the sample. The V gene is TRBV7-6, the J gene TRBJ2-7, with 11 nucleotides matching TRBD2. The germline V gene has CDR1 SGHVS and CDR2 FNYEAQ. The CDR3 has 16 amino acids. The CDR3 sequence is CASSLVSGRDIDEQYF. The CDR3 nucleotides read TGTGCCAGCAGCTTAGTTAGCGGGAGGGACATCGACGAGCAATACTTC.

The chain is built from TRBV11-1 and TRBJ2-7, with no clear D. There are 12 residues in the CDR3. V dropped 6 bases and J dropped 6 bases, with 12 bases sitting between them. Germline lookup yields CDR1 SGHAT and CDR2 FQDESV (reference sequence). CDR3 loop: CASRLFSGEQYF. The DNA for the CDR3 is TGTGCCAGCAGGCTCTTCAGTGGCGAGCAGTACTTC.